This T cell receptor (beta chain) was documented in a study of vaccination and CD4 T cells after COVID-19. Treatment reported: roughly 10-day PBMC culture with coronavirus spike peptide pools or control peptides (ViraFEST assay). An Oncomine TCR Beta short-read assay was used to sequence the DNA from cultured CD4+ T cells. TCRdb reanalysed the PCR reads using MiXCR and keeps one entry per CDR3 protein. The sample lists approximately 19,000 distinct CDR3 sequences, under 80% occurring once. Points on this clonotype: Its target is unknown.

This TCR came from a human donor who had recovered from COVID-19. The sequenced sample consisted of CD4+ T cells from blood, cultured in vitro.

This CDR3 reads CASSLGQGAHNEQFF. The CDR3, as DNA: TGCGCCAGCAGCTTGGGGCAGGGAGCCCACAATGAGCAGTTCTTC. The chain links TRBV5-1 to TRBJ2-1, with D perhaps assigned TRBD1 or TRBD2 (5 bases each). CDR1 is SGHRS, CDR2 YFSETQ, per germline. V lost 0 bases, J lost 5 bases, and 12 bases lay in between. The CDR3 consists of 15 residues.